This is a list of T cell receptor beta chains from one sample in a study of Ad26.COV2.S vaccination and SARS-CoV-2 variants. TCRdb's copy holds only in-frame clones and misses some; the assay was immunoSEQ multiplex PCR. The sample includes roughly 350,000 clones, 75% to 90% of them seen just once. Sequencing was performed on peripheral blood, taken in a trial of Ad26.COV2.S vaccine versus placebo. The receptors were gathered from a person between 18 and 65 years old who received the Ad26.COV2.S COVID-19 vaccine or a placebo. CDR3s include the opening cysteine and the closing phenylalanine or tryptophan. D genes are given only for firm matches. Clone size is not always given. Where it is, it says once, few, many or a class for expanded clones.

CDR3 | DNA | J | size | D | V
CASSEAGTVNTGELFF | TGTGCCAGCAGTGAAGCCGGGACAGTGAACACCGGGGAGCTGTTTTTT | TRBJ2-2 | - | TRBD1 | TRBV2
CASSEDWVWEQYF | TGCGCCAGCAGTGAGGACTGGGTTTGGGAGCAGTACTTC | TRBJ2-7 | - | - | TRBV10-2
CASSLSVDEQYF | TGTGCCAGCAGCCTGTCGGTTGACGAGCAGTACTTC | TRBJ2-7 | - | - | TRBV12-3/TRBV12-4
CASSFSMDGFLAPSGSRGETQYF | TGTGCCAGCAGTTTTTCGATGGACGGGTTCCTAGCCCCTAGCGGGAGTCGCGGAGAGACCCAGTACTTC | TRBJ2-5 | - | TRBD2 | TRBV28
CASSLQGANTEAFF | TGTGCCAGTAGTTTACAGGGGGCGAATACTGAAGCTTTCTTT | TRBJ1-1 | - | TRBD1 | TRBV19
CASSRRTVGGKLFF | TGTGCCAGTAGTAGACGGACGGTGGGCGGAAAACTGTTTTTT | TRBJ1-4 | - | - | TRBV19
CASSEDLGGSISDTQYF | TGTGCCAGCAGTGAAGACCTAGGGGGGTCAATTTCAGATACGCAGTATTTT | TRBJ2-3 | - | - | TRBV6-1
CASVPSGVRNEQFF | TGTGCCAGCGTTCCGTCAGGCGTTCGGAATGAGCAGTTCTTC | TRBJ2-1 | - | - | TRBV6-5
CASSLADYNEQFF | TGCGCCAGCAGCTTAGCAGATTACAATGAGCAGTTCTTC | TRBJ2-1 | few | - | TRBV5-1
CASSQSKADGSYEQYF | TGCGCCAGCAGTCAATCTAAGGCGGACGGCTCCTACGAGCAGTACTTC | TRBJ2-7 | - | - | TRBV23-1
CASSKRTGGVEQFF | TGTGCCAGCAGCAAGAGGACCGGCGGTGTTGAGCAGTTCTTC | TRBJ2-1 | - | - | TRBV27
CAWSVNGRGGPLFF | TGTGCCTGGAGTGTAAATGGTCGCGGGGGGCCGTTGTTTTTT | TRBJ1-4 | - | - | TRBV30
CASSRQGASDGAFF | TGTGCCAGCTCACGCCAGGGGGCTTCAGACGGAGCTTTCTTT | TRBJ1-1 | once | TRBD1 | TRBV18
CASSIRLRGPDEAFF | TGTGCCAGTAGTATAAGGCTCAGGGGGCCCGACGAAGCTTTCTTT | TRBJ1-1 | - | TRBD1 | TRBV19
CASSVHNFPGTGGNTEAFF | TGTGCCAGCAGCGTCCATAACTTCCCCGGGACAGGGGGCAACACTGAAGCTTTCTTT | TRBJ1-1 | - | TRBD1 | TRBV9
CASSLDRALINTGELFF | TGTGCCAGCAGCCTCGACAGGGCACTTATTAACACCGGGGAGCTGTTTTTT | TRBJ2-2 | - | TRBD1 | TRBV4-2
CASRLTLNEQFF | TGTGCCAGCCGATTGACTTTAAATGAGCAGTTCTTC | TRBJ2-1 | - | - | TRBV2
CASSWGTSMELFF | TGTGCCAGCAGCTGGGGGACTTCAATGGAACTGTTTTTT | TRBJ1-4 | few | - | TRBV5-4
CASSFAGGLNYGYTF | TGTGCCAGCAGCTTTGCAGGGGGACTTAACTATGGCTACACCTTC | TRBJ1-2 | - | TRBD1 | TRBV5-5
CASSLDRGPQYF | TGTGCCAGCAGCTTAGATAGGGGCCCCCAGTATTTT | TRBJ2-3 | - | - | TRBV11-2
CASSLVQGDTGELFF | TGTGCCAGCAGCTTGGTCCAGGGCGACACCGGGGAGCTGTTTTTT | TRBJ2-2 | - | - | TRBV5-6
CASSEKGIAGYNEQFF | TGTGCCAGCAGTGAAAAGGGAATAGCGGGCTACAATGAGCAGTTCTTC | TRBJ2-1 | - | TRBD2 | TRBV25-1
CASSLAGYPDTQYF | TGTGCCAGCAGCTTGGCGGGATACCCAGATACGCAGTATTTT | TRBJ2-3 | - | - | TRBV5-4
CASWGDREQYF | TGTGCCAGCTGGGGAGACCGGGAGCAGTACTTC | TRBJ2-7 | - | - | TRBV2
CATSDLAGTGVTQPQHF | TGTGCCACCAGTGACCTAGCCGGGACAGGGGTAACTCAGCCCCAGCATTTT | TRBJ1-5 | - | TRBD1 | TRBV24-1
CASREPQPTQAFF | TGTGCCAGCAGAGAACCCCAGCCCACCCAAGCTTTCTTT | TRBJ1-1 | - | - | TRBV7-2
CASGQGTEAFF | TGTGCCAGCGGCCAGGGCACTGAAGCTTTCTTT | TRBJ1-1 | once | - | TRBV6-5
CASSLDGYQPQHF | TGTGCCAGCAGTTTGGACGGTTATCAGCCCCAGCATTTT | TRBJ1-5 | once | - | TRBV7-9
CASSLTYNSPLHF | TGTGCCAGCAGTTTGACCTATAATTCACCCCTCCACTTT | TRBJ1-6 | - | - | TRBV12-3/TRBV12-4
CASSPSTGIPSTEAFF | TGTGCCAGCAGCCCATCAACCGGGATCCCTTCCACTGAAGCTTTCTTT | TRBJ1-1 | - | - | TRBV7-2
CASSQLPGQGANEQFF | TGTGCCAGCAGCCAACTACCGGGACAGGGGGCGAATGAGCAGTTCTTC | TRBJ2-1 | - | TRBD1 | TRBV3-1/TRBV3-2
CASSTFDHNEQFF | TGTGCCAGCAGCACCTTTGACCACAATGAGCAGTTCTTC | TRBJ2-1 | - | - | TRBV9